This T cell receptor (beta chain) comes out of a study of T cells in Graves' hyperthyroidism and ophthalmopathy. Whole-study results and caveats: Blood also contained most expanded thyroid clonotypes above 0.001. Ophthalmopathy stood apart from stable hyperthyroidism in a 13 V-J model.

TCR beta CDR3 regions were amplified from RNA transcripts. In the first-round RT-PCR of the TCR CDR3, the HTBI primer set was used. TCRdb processed the multiplex PCR reads anew with MiXCR; each CDR3 protein has one entry. Here the sample spans about 570,000 distinct CDR3 sequences, about half being singletons. Comment on this clonotype: What it binds is not known.

CDR3 length: 15 residues. Trimming took 1 base from V and 3 from J, leaving 9 bases between them. CDR1 SGHVS and CDR2 FNYEAQ come from the germline V gene. Not enrolled were patients with uncontrolled infection, other autoimmune disease, pregnancy or lactation. The rearrangement joins TRBV7-6 to TRBJ2-2; D possibly corresponds to TRBD2 (6 bases). Sequencing input: peripheral blood or thyroid tissue (not recorded which). The sequence was collected from an adult woman with Graves' disease, either hyperthyroidism or ophthalmopathy (not recorded which). The CDR3 sequence is CASSLDGGYTGELFF. In DNA, the CDR3 is TGTGCCAGCAGCTTAGACGGGGGATACACCGGGGAGCTGTTTTTT.